The source of this T cell receptor beta chain is a study of blood T cell repertoires in COVID-19. Study background: The United States, Italy and Spain supplied acute and convalescent COVID-19 samples. From T cells, B-cell-depleted T cells, or PBMCs came the material, which was cDNA or gDNA.

Germline V gene lookup returns CDR1 SGDLS and CDR2 YYNGEE. The CDR3 spans 16 residues. V lost 4 bases, J lost 1 base, and 14 bases lay in between. Study processing details: Using reference gene primer amplification, nucleated cell counts were estimated. Profiled with immunoSEQ multiplex PCR; TCRdb holds only in-frame clones, not every one. V and J calls and clone size follow that table, whereas D and trimming were derived from the DNA. This sample yields over 110,000 clones, of which about 90% are seen a single time; about 1.7% belongs to the top ten. The specimen was peripheral blood. This chain joins TRBV9 and TRBJ1-4, with D unresolved. The receptor comes from a woman aged 50 to 65 with acute or convalescent COVID-19. CDR3 in amino acids: CASSPGGGRTNEKLFF. The CDR3 DNA follows: TGTGCCAGCAGCCCAGGAGGCGGACGAACTAATGAAAAACTGTTTTTT.